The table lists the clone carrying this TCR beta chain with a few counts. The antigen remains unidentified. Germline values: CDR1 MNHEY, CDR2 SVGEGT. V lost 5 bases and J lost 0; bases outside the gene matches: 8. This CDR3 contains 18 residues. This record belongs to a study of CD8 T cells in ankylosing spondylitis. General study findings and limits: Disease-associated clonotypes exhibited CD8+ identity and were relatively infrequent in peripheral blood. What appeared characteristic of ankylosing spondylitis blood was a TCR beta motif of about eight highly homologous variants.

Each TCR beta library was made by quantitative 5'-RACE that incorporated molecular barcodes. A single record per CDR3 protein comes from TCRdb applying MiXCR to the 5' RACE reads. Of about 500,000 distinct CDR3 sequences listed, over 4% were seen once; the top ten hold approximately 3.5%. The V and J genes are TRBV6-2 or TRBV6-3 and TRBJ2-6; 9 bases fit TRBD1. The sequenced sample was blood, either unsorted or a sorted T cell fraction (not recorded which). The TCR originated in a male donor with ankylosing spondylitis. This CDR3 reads CASSHRDRVASGANVLTF. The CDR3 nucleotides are TGTGCCAGCAGTCATCGGGACAGGGTCGCCTCTGGGGCCAACGTCCTGACTTTC.